The present T cell receptor beta chain was sequenced within a study of blood T cells in healthy people across ages. V lost 3 bases, J lost 6 bases, and 6 bases lay in between. The CDR3 is 13 amino acids. Germline V CDR1 and CDR2: LGHNA, YSLEER. Worth noting for this clonotype: Its antigen remains unidentified.

Whole-study results and caveats: Possibly, changes in expanded clonotypes were confounded because donor CMV status was unknown.

Then a second PCR, running about 7 to 11 cycles, was carried out with a sample-barcoded 5' primer and a J-beta primer mix. A template-switch adaptor that had 12 random nucleotides put a tag on each cDNA molecule. At least 2.5 million CDR3-containing paired-end reads were obtained per sample. TCRdb passed the 5' RACE reads through MiXCR, listing each CDR3 protein once. The profile shows 890,000 or so distinct CDR3 sequences, 55% to 65% of them singletons. The chain couples TRBV4-3 to TRBJ1-6; D not resolved. This clonotype was obtained from a man in his thirties or forties in good health. Sequencing was done on a sample of blood. The CDR3 coding sequence is TGCGCCAGCAGCCAGTCATCTAATTCACCCCTCCACTTT. Encoded protein: CASSQSSNSPLHF.